This T cell receptor beta chain derives from a study of beta chain features in type 1 diabetes. Study-level information: Examination spanned 100 million to 120 million sorted cells from all samples.

Study-wide results and limits: In these data, an HLA type influence on TCRB rearrangement remained unresolved.

Regarding this clone: The antigen is undetermined.

What was sequenced were expressed TCRB transcripts, since all of the isolated RNA had been reverse transcribed. Naive, central memory and regulatory T cell samples averaged about 3.6 million immunoSEQ reads each. Here immunoSEQ multiplex PCR was the method, and the copy in TCRdb shows in-frame clones only, minus some. Of fewer than 550,000 clones listed, approximately 10% were seen once; the top ten hold about 0.045%. The TCR sequence derives from a young woman in good health. Sequencing input: naive CD4+ T cells from blood.

CDR3 loop: CASSLASSETQYF. CDR3 nucleotide sequence: TGTGCCAGCAGCTTAGCGTCGAGCGAGACCCAGTACTTC. The chain couples TRBV7-2 to TRBJ2-5; no firm D call. The V end lost 0 bases, the J end lost 5 bases, and 7 bases lay between the germline ends. Germline CDR1 reads SGHTA; CDR2 reads FQGNSA. The CDR3 is 13 residues long.